Listed below are T cell receptor beta chains from one sample, sequenced in a study of regulatory T cells in long-lasting Graves disease. Using its own MiXCR run on the multiplex PCR reads, TCRdb lists one record per CDR3 protein. The top ten clones hold 20% of a sample with roughly 400,000 distinct CDR3 sequences, more than 20% of them seen once. Sequenced material: peripheral blood mononuclear cells (PBMCs), taken when the disease was refractory, from a patient treated with antithyroid drugs. Receptor source: a female donor with Graves disease. The CDR3 runs from the conserved cysteine through the conserved F or W. Each record gives: J gene, V gene, clone size, D gene, CDR3 DNA, CDR3 protein. D genes are given only for firm matches. Size is stated for part of the rows, as once, few or many counts, or as a class when the clone is expanded.

>TRBJ2-5|TRBV27|few|NA
TGTGCCAGCAGTGAGGGGGGGTCGGGGACCCAGTACTTC
CASSEGGSGTQYF
>TRBJ1-4|TRBV27|many|NA
TGTGCCAGCAGCCCCGACGGGCTTAATGAAAAACTGTTTTTT
CASSPDGLNEKLFF
>TRBJ2-5|TRBV6-5|many|NA
TGTGCCAGCAGTTACGGGTCTGAGAGTGCGACCCAGTACTTC
CASSYGSESATQYF
>TRBJ2-5|TRBV11-2|many|TRBD2
TGTGCCAGCAGCCCTGGACTAGCGGGAGGGCCATTCGCTGGGGAGACCCAGTACTTC
CASSPGLAGGPFAGETQYF
>TRBJ2-2|TRBV7-9|NA|NA
TGTGCCAGCAGCTTAAGCGTCGCCACCGGGGAGCTGTTTTTT
CASSLSVATGELFF
>TRBJ2-2|TRBV20-1|few|NA
TGCAGTGCTCGATCCCCGGACAACACCGGGGAGCTGTTTTTT
CSARSPDNTGELFF
>TRBJ1-1|TRBV27|NA|NA
TGTGCCAGCAGTACGAGAAGACAGCCGAAGAACACTGAAGCTTTCTTT
CASSTRRQPKNTEAFF
>TRBJ1-4|TRBV7-2|many|NA
TGTGCCAGCACTCCGGGCAGGAATGAAAAACTGTTTTTT
CASTPGRNEKLFF
>TRBJ2-5|TRBV3-1|many|TRBD1
TGTGCCAGCAGCCAAGGGCCTTCAGGGGGCGAGACCCAGTACTTC
CASSQGPSGGETQYF
>TRBJ1-1|TRBV6-5|many|NA
TGTGCCAGCAGTTACTCGACAGAAACCCCGAACACTGAAGCTTTCTTT
CASSYSTETPNTEAFF
>TRBJ2-7|TRBV6-2/TRBV6-3|many|TRBD2
TGTGCCAGCAGCCAGACCGGGACTAGTCACTCCGAGCAGTACTTC
CASSQTGTSHSEQYF
>TRBJ1-1|TRBV27|many|NA
TGTGCCAGCAGTTATAAGGACCCCAGGGGGAACACTGAAGCTTTCTTT
CASSYKDPRGNTEAFF
>TRBJ2-2|TRBV19|few|TRBD1
TGTGCCAGTAGTATCAGGGGGACCGGGGAGCTGTTTTTT
CASSIRGTGELFF
>TRBJ2-2|TRBV20-1|NA|NA
TGCAGTGCCACGGGCCGGCAAAACACCGGGGAGCTGTTTTTT
CSATGRQNTGELFF
>TRBJ2-6|TRBV11-2|NA|NA
TGTGCCACCCCTCAGGGGGGGGGCGGCTCTGGGGCCAACGTCCTGACTTTC
CATPQGGGGSGANVLTF
>TRBJ1-1|TRBV6-1|few|TRBD1
TGTGCCAGCGTGGTGGCAGGGGGTGGGGAGAACACTGAAGCTTTCTTT
CASVVAGGGENTEAFF
>TRBJ2-7|TRBV4-1|NA|TRBD1
TGCGCCAGCAGCCAAGTTCCGGCAGGGGGCCTTAGCTCCTACGAGCAGTACTTC
CASSQVPAGGLSSYEQYF